This T cell receptor beta chain is drawn from a study of blood T cell repertoires in COVID-19 (dated by TCRdb to about 2020). About the study as a whole: Samples from collaborators originated in the United States, Italy and Spain and spanned both the acute and convalescent phases of COVID-19. The material from the prospective study consisted of cDNA or gDNA derived from T cells, B-cell-depleted T cells, or PBMCs. Subjects who had been exposed to COVID-19, were actively infected with it, or had recovered from it provided the deeply sampled blood TCRbeta repertoires that made up the dataset. The repertoires were released in a freely available public database meant as a resource for research on the immune response to SARS-CoV-2. Samples came from the ongoing ImmuneRACE study (first 160 participants) plus 1,254 subjects from 6 global collaborators. The sample metadata nearly always contained a de-identified subject ID, COVID-19 status, age in years and sex. HLA class I and class II types, where available, came from metadata supplied by the sample provider rather than from assay-based typing. Overall study results and their limits: How much clinical and demographic metadata was included differed by source and by participant, and the metadata was provided uncurated.

The immunoSEQ Assay, a bias-controlled multiplex PCR, was used to amplify TCRbeta CDR3 regions from genomic DNA. The authors' pipeline ran thus. Within the assay, amplification of reference gene primers was used to estimate how many nucleated cells each sample contained. To quantify the absolute abundance of each unique TCRbeta CDR3 rearrangement, sequence reads were collapsed and filtered. For each sample, productive Simpson clonality was calculated by taking the square root of Simpson's diversity index across productive rearrangements. The source is immuneACCESS, and TCRdb retained only in-frame sequences with V and J called. Part of the clones is not carried over; for the studies checked, unresolved V genes explain less than half of this, and the remainder is unexplained. V and J calls and clone size are those listed in that table; D and trimming were worked out from the DNA. The sample data list about 210,000 clones, and 75% to 90% of these were observed just once. About 5% of the sample rests with the top ten.

The collaborating institutions used their own protocols to collect whole blood in K2EDTA tubes. Collaborator samples were shipped for TCRbeta analysis as frozen whole blood, isolated PBMCs, or DNA extracted from either sample type. Concerning this clone itself: What antigen it recognizes has not been identified. There are no base qualities to consult, and no much larger clone falls within one base.

The germline V end is reduced by 4 bases and the J end by 7 bases; junction bases left unmatched: 14. From the germline V gene, CDR1 is SNHLY and CDR2 is FYNNEI. The CDR3 has 17 amino acids, counting the end cysteine and phenylalanine. Only the CDR3 region is kept as DNA, spanning 51 bases read in frame from base 1. The source of this sequence is a woman aged 40 to 50 with acute or convalescent COVID-19. The sequenced material came from peripheral blood. The chain joins TRBV2 to TRBJ2-1, with 9 bases in between that match TRBD1. The nucleotides are TGTGCCAGCAGTGCCTCCCAAGGAGACAGGGGGAGAAATGAGCAGTTCTTC. Its protein is CASSASQGDRGRNEQFF.